The 9 T cell receptor beta chains listed next were all sequenced from one sample in a study of T cell clonality in common variable immunodeficiency (dated by TCRdb to between 2014 and 2017). Library creation used the immunoSEQ multiplex PCR assay. TCRdb obtained this table from immuneACCESS and retained in-frame rearrangements with V and J assigned. These tables miss some clones; where compared with another copy, unresolved V genes account for less than half of the shortfall, and the remainder is unexplained. The sample has roughly 43,000 clones on record, with no singletons. The top ten clonotypes cover about 0.68% of the sample. Source material: peripheral blood mononuclear cells. These receptors were obtained from a person aged 18-70 years in good health.

There are many counts of this clone. The DNA read from the CDR3 is TGTGCCAGCAGTTTTGGGTTTAGTGTCATCCGGACAGTGGGGATTACCTACGAG. Translating gives CASSFGFSVIRTVGITYE. The whole CDR3 sequence reads CASSFGFSVIRTVGITYEQYF. The chain is built from TRBV28 and TRBJ2-7, with a possible D match to TRBD1 (6 bases). The read is 3 residues too short to cover the CDR3 end, so that end is filled in from the germline J gene. The CDR3 is made up of 21 amino acids. V was trimmed by 3 bases and J by 2 bases, leaving 32 bases between them. Looked up from germline, CDR1 is MDHEN and CDR2 is SYDVKM.

This clone was observed many times. The read ends 3 residues before the CDR3 terminus; that terminus is restored from the germline J gene. V is TRBV7-2 and J is TRBJ2-7; weak D call: TRBD1 (6 bases). Germline assignment: CDR1 SGHTA and CDR2 FQGNSA. CDR3 length equals 13 residues. V was trimmed by 3 bases and J by 3 bases, leaving 9 bases between them. The CDR3 protein is CASSLEQGYEQYF. The sequenced part of the CDR3 DNA is TGTGCCAGCAGCTTGGAACAGGGCTACGAG. The full variable domain, completed using reference TRBV7-2 and TRBJ2-7, is GAGVSQSPSNKVTEKGKDVELRCDPISGHTALYWYRQSLGQGLEFLIYFQGNSAPDKSGLPSDRFSAERTGGSVSTLTIQRTQQEDSAVYLCASSLEQGYEQYFGPGTRLTVT.

This clone was counted at least ten times. The read ends 3 residues before the CDR3 terminus; that terminus is restored from the germline J gene. V is TRBV9 and J is TRBJ2-3; tentative D call: TRBD2 (5 bases). CDR1 is SGDLS, CDR2 YYNGEE, per germline. With 0 bases removed from V and 2 bases from J, the gap between germline ends came to 7 bases. The CDR3 runs 14 residues. CDR3 amino acids: CASSVDGDTDTQYF. The DNA read from the CDR3 is TGTGCCAGCAGCGTAGACGGGGACACAGATACG.

In this sample, this clone turned up many times. The CDR3 end lies 3 residues beyond the end of the read and is filled in from the germline J gene. This chain joins TRBV20-1 and TRBJ2-7; D remains unclear. Germline CDR1 is DFQATT and CDR2 is SNEGSKA (reference sequence). The CDR3 is 13 residues long. V lost 2 bases and J 0 bases, leaving 8 bases between the germline ends. The CDR3 bases that were read are TGCAGTGCTAGATCGCTATACTCCTACGAG. This encodes CSARSLYSYE. The full CDR3 is CSARSLYSYEQYF.

There are many counts of this clone. The missing CDR3 end, 3 residues past where the read stops, is filled in from the germline J gene. V usage is TRBV19 and J usage is TRBJ2-7; 12 positions agree with TRBD1. The CDR3 is 16 amino acids. Looked up from germline, CDR1 is LNHDA and CDR2 is SQIVND (reference sequence). Trimming cost V 5 bases and J 2 bases; bases outside gene matches: 7. CDR3 in amino acids: CASSRDRGRGTYEQYF. The sequenced CDR3 bases are TGTGCCAGTAGTCGGGACAGGGGGCGAGGGACCTACGAG. Variable domain in full (rest from reference TRBV19 and TRBJ2-7): DGGITQSPKYLFRKEGQNVTLSCEQNLNHDAMYWYRQDPGQGLRLIYYSQIVNDFQKGDIAEGYSVSREKKESFPLTVTSAQKNPTAFYLCASSRDRGRGTYEQYFGPGTRLTVT.

Ten or more counts support this clone. With the read ending 3 residues before the CDR3 end, the germline J gene is used to fill in that end. This chain joins TRBV24-1 and TRBJ2-3; 7 bases map to TRBD2. The CDR3 is 17 residues long. Trimming took 3 bases from V and 3 from J; bases not matched to a gene: 11. Germline V CDR1 and CDR2: KGHDR, SFDVKD. The sequenced part of the CDR3 DNA is TGTGCCACCAGTGATGATGGGGAGAGCGGGATTACAGATACG. Encoded protein: CATSDDGESGITDT. The full CDR3 sequence reads CATSDDGESGITDTQYF.

This clone was counted at least ten times. The CDR3 extends 3 residues past the end of the read, so its final part is completed from the germline J gene. The rearrangement joins TRBV5-6 to TRBJ2-7, with 11 positions matching TRBD1. In germline, CDR1 is SGHDT, CDR2 YYEEEE. Unmatched junction bases numbered 5, after V lost 2 bases and J lost 4 bases. The CDR3 totals 15 residues. Partial CDR3 DNA: TGTGCCAGCAGCTTACCGGGACAGGGGGTTTACGAG. Translating gives CASSLPGQGVYE. The complete CDR3 protein is CASSLPGQGVYEQYF.

This clone came up many times. Read coverage stops 3 residues before the CDR3 terminus; the germline J gene supplies the remainder. The chain recombines TRBV14 with TRBJ2-7; the match to TRBD1 covers 9 bases. Germline lookup yields CDR1 SGHDN and CDR2 FVKESK. The CDR3 runs to 14 residues. V trimming: 4 bases; J trimming: 2 bases; junction bases outside the gene matches: 3. The sequenced CDR3 bases are TGTGCCAGCAGCCGAGGGACAGGGCCCTACGAG. It translates to CASSRGTGPYE. The entire CDR3 sequence reads CASSRGTGPYEQYF.

In its sample, this clone was seen many times. The sequenced fragment ends 3 residues before the CDR3 boundary, so the rest is inferred from the germline J gene. J is TRBJ2-2 and V is TRBV6-1; a weak D match, TRBD2 (5 bases). There are 16 residues in the CDR3. Trimming took off 1 base at V and 0 bases at J, with 9 bases between the two ends. Germline CDR1 reads MNHNS; CDR2 reads SASEGT. The CDR3 is CASSEEERTNTGELFF. The sequenced CDR3 bases are TGTGCCAGCAGTGAAGAGGAGCGGACGAACACCGGGGAG.